This T cell receptor (beta chain) comes out of a study of cytomegalovirus exposure and HLA in healthy donors. The study, taken as a whole, reports: In a later analysis, a missense DCLRE1C variant was linked to TCR beta V- and J-gene trimming. Reportedly, HLA-A and HLA-B alleles of most subjects were accurately predicted from TCR beta. An assumption of roughly uniform sequencing depth across donors underlay the presence/absence analyses.

On this clone: Its specificity is not known.

Researchers ran the PCR with 60 Vbeta and 13 Jbeta primers. TCRdb's copy holds only in-frame clones and misses some; the assay was immunoSEQ multiplex PCR. Here the sample spans around 150,000 clones, 80% being singletons. Germline lookup yields CDR1 KGHSH and CDR2 LQKENI. CDR3 size: 15 residues. V dropped 3 bases and J dropped 7 bases, with 18 bases sitting between them. The clonotype originates from a woman aged 40-49 years in good health and CMV-seronegative. Source material: PBMCs. The chain uses TRBV18 and TRBJ1-2; the D gene is possibly TRBD1 (5 bases). CDR3 region: CASSPSDGTRGGYTF. The DNA for the CDR3 is TGTGCCAGCTCACCCTCCGACGGGACTCGCGGTGGCTACACCTTC.